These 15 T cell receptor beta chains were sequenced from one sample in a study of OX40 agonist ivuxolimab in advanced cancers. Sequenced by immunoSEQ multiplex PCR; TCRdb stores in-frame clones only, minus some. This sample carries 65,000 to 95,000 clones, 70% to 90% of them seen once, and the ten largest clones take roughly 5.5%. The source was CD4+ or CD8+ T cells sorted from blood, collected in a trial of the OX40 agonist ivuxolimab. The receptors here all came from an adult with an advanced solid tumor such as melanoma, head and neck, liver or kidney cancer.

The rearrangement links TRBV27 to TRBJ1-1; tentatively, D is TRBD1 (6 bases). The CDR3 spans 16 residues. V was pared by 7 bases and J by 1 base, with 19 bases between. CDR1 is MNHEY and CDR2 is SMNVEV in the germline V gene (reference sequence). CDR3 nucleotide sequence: TGTGCCAGCACCCCTTTTTGGGGGGCCCCGAACACTGAAGCTTTCTTT. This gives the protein CASTPFWGAPNTEAFF.

DNA for the CDR3: TGTGCCAGTACGGACAGGAAGGGGTCCGGACGGCATTTT. This gives the protein CASTDRKGSGRHF. The gene calls are TRBV19 and TRBJ1-5, with 7 bases matching TRBD1. With V trimmed by 7 bases and J by 15 bases, 15 bases remained unmatched. This CDR3 spans 13 amino acids. Germline assignment: CDR1 LNHDA and CDR2 SQIVND (reference sequence).

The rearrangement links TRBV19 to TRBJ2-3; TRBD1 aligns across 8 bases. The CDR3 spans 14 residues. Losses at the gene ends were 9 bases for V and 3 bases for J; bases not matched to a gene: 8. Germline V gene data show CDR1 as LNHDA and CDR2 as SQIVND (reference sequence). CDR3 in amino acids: CASSPDRATDTQYF. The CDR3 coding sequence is TGTGCCAGCAGTCCGGACAGGGCGACAGATACGCAGTATTTT.

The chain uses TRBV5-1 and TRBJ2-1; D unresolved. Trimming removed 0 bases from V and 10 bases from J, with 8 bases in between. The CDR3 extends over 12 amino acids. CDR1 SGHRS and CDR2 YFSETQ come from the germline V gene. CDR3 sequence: CASSLEESEQFF. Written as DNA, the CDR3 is TGCGCCAGCAGCTTGGAGGAGAGCGAGCAGTTCTTC.

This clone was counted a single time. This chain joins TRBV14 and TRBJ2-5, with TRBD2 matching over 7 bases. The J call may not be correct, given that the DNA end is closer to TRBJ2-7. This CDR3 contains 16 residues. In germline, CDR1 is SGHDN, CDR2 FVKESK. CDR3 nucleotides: TGTGCCAGCAGCCATAGGACGGGACTAACGATCTACGAGCAGTACTTC. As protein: CASSHRTGLTIYEQYF.

This CDR3 is CASSGRLAGRNEQFF. In DNA form, the CDR3 reads TGTGCCAGCAGCGGGCGACTAGCGGGACGGAATGAGCAGTTCTTC. This chain links TRBV9 with TRBJ2-1; 11 nucleotides agree with TRBD2. The CDR3 length is 15 residues. The V gene's germline CDR1 is SGDLS and CDR2 YYNGEE. The trim removed 3 bases at V and 7 bases at J, leaving 6 bases unmatched.

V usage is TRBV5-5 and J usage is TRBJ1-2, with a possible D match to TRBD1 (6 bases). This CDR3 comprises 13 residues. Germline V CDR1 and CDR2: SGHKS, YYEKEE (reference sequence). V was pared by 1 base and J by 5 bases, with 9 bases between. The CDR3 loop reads CASSLRQGYGYTF. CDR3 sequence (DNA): TGTGCCAGCAGCTTGAGGCAGGGGTATGGCTACACCTTC.

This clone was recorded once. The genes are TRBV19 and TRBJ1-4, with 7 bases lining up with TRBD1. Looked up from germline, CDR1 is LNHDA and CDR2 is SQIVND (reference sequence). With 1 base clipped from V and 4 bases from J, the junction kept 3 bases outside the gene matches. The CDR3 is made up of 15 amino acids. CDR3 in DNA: TGTGCCAGTAGTATAGGTCAGGGGGATAATGAAAAACTGTTTTTT. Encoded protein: CASSIGQGDNEKLFF.

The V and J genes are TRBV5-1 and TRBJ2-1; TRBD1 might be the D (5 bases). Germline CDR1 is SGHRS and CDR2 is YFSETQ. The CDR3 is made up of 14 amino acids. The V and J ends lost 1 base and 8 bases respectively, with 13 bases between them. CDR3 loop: CASSLQPQGDEQFF. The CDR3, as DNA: TGCGCCAGCAGCTTGCAGCCCCAGGGCGATGAGCAGTTCTTC.

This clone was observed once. CDR3 amino acids: CASSGGSGTADTQYF. CDR3 coding DNA: TGTGCCAGCAGCGGCGGTAGCGGAACTGCAGATACGCAGTATTTT. The chain has TRBV9 and TRBJ2-3; D is perhaps TRBD2 (6 bases). In germline, CDR1 is SGDLS, CDR2 YYNGEE. CDR3 length equals 15 residues. Trimming removed 3 bases from V and 4 bases from J, with 15 bases in between.

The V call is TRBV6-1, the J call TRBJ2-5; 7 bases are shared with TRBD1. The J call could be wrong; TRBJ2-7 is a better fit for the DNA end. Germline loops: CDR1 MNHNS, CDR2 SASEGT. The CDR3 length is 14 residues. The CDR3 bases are TGTGCCAGCAGTGTACAGGGGATGGGGTACGAGCAGTACTTC. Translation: CASSVQGMGYEQYF.

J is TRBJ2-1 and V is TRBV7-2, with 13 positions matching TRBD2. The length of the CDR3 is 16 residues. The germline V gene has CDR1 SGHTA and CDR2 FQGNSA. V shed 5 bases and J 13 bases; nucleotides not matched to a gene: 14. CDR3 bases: TGTGCCAGCAGCCCACGCCAGGGACTAGCGGGGACCTTTCAGTTCTTC. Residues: CASSPRQGLAGTFQFF. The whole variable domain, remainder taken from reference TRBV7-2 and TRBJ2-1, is GAGVSQSPSNKVTEKGKDVELRCDPISGHTALYWYRQSLGQGLEFLIYFQGNSAPDKSGLPSDRFSAERTGGSVSTLTIQRTQQEDSAVYLCASSPRQGLAGTFQFFGPGTRLTVL.

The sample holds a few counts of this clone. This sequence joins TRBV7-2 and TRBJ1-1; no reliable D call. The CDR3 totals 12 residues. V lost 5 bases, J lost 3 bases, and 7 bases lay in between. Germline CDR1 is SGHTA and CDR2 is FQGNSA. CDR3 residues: CASSLLDTEAFF. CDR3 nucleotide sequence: TGTGCCAGCAGCCTCCTTGACACTGAAGCTTTCTTT. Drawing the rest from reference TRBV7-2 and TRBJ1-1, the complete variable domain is GAGVSQSPSNKVTEKGKDVELRCDPISGHTALYWYRQSLGQGLEFLIYFQGNSAPDKSGLPSDRFSAERTGGSVSTLTIQRTQQEDSAVYLCASSLLDTEAFFGQGTRLTVV.

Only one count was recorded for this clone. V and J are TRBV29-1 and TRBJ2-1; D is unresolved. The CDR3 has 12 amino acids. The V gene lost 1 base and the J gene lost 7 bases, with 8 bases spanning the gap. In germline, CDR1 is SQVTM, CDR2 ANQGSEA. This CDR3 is CSVEVSGNEQFF. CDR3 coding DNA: TGCAGCGTTGAAGTGTCTGGGAATGAGCAGTTCTTC.

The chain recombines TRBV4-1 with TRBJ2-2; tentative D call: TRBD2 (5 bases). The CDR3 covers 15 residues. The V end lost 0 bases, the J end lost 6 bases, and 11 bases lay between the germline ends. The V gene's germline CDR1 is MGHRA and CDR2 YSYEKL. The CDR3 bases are TGCGCCAGCAGCCAAGAGGGATCGAGGGCCGGGGAGCTGTTTTTT. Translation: CASSQEGSRAGELFF.